The 18 T cell receptor beta chains listed next were all sequenced from one sample in a study of blood T cells in healthy people across ages. Then a second PCR, running about 6 to 12 cycles, was carried out with a sample-barcoded 5' primer and a J-beta primer mix. TCRdb fed the 5' RACE reads into MiXCR, producing one record per CDR3 protein. The table shows under 1,100,000 distinct CDR3 sequences, with approximately 26% occurring only once. These data were also reused for a study on T cells of mothers and their children.

Sequencing was carried out using blood. The receptors originated from a girl aged 2-9 years in good health.

J is TRBJ1-6 and V is TRBV7-2; D is possibly TRBD1 (5 bases). In germline, CDR1 is SGHTA, CDR2 FQGNSA. The CDR3 contains 15 residues. Trimming took off 4 bases at V and 9 bases at J, with 16 bases between the two ends. This CDR3 is CASSWGGASGSPLHF. The CDR3 DNA follows: TGTGCCAGCAGCTGGGGGGGAGCCTCTGGTTCACCCCTCCACTTT.

This clonotype was found a few times. The CDR3 protein is CASSQKEGTGPYNEQFF. Here the CDR3 DNA reads TGCGCCAGCAGCCAAAAAGAGGGGACAGGGCCTTACAATGAGCAGTTCTTC. The gene calls are TRBV4-3 and TRBJ2-1; 9 bases match TRBD1. J lost 4 bases, V lost 2 bases, and 9 bases had no gene match. This CDR3 contains 17 residues. The germline V gene encodes CDR1 LGHNA and CDR2 YSLEER.

The J gene is TRBJ1-1, the V gene TRBV29-1, with D unclear. This CDR3 is 13 amino acids long. Between the trimmed V and J ends, which lost 2 bases and 0 bases, there was a span of 7 bases. CDR1 and CDR2 from the germline V gene are SQVTM and ANQGSEA. This CDR3 reads CSVEQGLNTEAFF. In DNA, the CDR3 is TGCAGCGTTGAACAAGGGTTGAACACTGAAGCTTTCTTT.

This clonotype was seen only a few times. The chain links TRBV7-2 to TRBJ1-2; D is undetermined. The CDR3 is made up of 14 amino acids. Germline V CDR1 and CDR2: SGHTA, FQGNSA. The V and J ends lost 4 bases and 8 bases respectively, with 17 bases between them. CDR3 nucleotides: TGTGCCAGCAGCTCCGCTCCTGAGAGTGTAGGCTACACCTTC. Translation: CASSSAPESVGYTF.

About this clonotype: A read error may produce the germline difference seen at one junction end. The gene calls are TRBV7-9 and TRBJ1-6, with 8 bases aligning to TRBD1. CDR1 is SEHNR, CDR2 FQNEAQ, per germline (reference sequence). The CDR3 consists of 14 residues. The CDR3 DNA is TGTGCCGGCAGCTCCGGACAGGGTCGATCACCCCTCCACTTT. Its protein product is CAGSSGQGRSPLHF.

The chain joins TRBV14 to TRBJ2-1; D unclear. Germline-derived CDR1 and CDR2 are SGHDN and FVKESK. With 0 bases removed from V and 2 bases from J, the gap between germline ends came to 14 bases. The CDR3 has 17 amino acids. The CDR3 here is CASSQDYWKTAYNEQFF. DNA for the CDR3: TGTGCCAGCAGCCAAGATTACTGGAAAACGGCCTACAATGAGCAGTTCTTC.

CDR3: CASSLGRGVGTEAFF. CDR3 nucleotide sequence: TGTGCCAGCAGCTTAGGCCGTGGGGTAGGGACTGAAGCTTTCTTT. The chain has TRBV13 and TRBJ1-1; no definite D call. The germline V and J ends were trimmed by 0 bases and 5 bases, with 13 bases remaining between them. In germline, CDR1 is PRHDT, CDR2 FYEKMQ (reference sequence). This CDR3 spans 15 amino acids.

This clonotype came up a few times. The rearrangement joins TRBV6-1 to TRBJ1-4; no clear D gene. Germline CDR1 reads MNHNS; CDR2 reads SASEGT. This CDR3 has 13 amino acids. V was cut by 3 bases and J by 10 bases, with 12 bases left in between. The CDR3 loop is CASSESAVRKLFF. The CDR3 DNA follows: TGTGCCAGCAGTGAGTCTGCAGTACGAAAACTGTTTTTT.

The chain has TRBV10-2 and TRBJ2-5, with D possibly called TRBD1 or TRBD2 (5 bases each). The germline V gene has CDR1 WSHSY and CDR2 SAAADI. Trimming stripped 5 bases from V and 5 bases from J, with 15 bases between. The CDR3 length is 14 residues. For the CDR3, the DNA is TGCGCCAGCAGTTCGGGACGGATTCGGGAGACCCAGTACTTC. As protein: CASSSGRIRETQYF.

This clonotype was counted between two and nine times. The chain uses TRBV7-2 and TRBJ2-3, with D uncertain. This CDR3 contains 13 residues. Trimming cost V 3 bases and J 4 bases, with 8 bases left between them. Germline V lookup: CDR1 SGHTA, CDR2 FQGNSA. The CDR3, as DNA: TGTGCCAGCAGCTTTAGTAGGGCAGATACGCAGTATTTT. This sequence encodes CASSFSRADTQYF.

V is TRBV28 and J is TRBJ2-7; a possible D gene is TRBD1 (6 bases). The CDR3 is 15 residues long. V was clipped by 4 bases and J by 4 bases, with 17 bases between them. CDR1 and CDR2 from the germline V gene are MDHEN and SYDVKM. Written as DNA, the CDR3 is TGTGCCAGCAGTTCCGAAGGATCGGGGACATACGAGCAGTACTTC. This gives the protein CASSSEGSGTYEQYF.

Only a few counts were recorded for this clonotype. The V and J genes are TRBV29-1 and TRBJ2-7; D possibly matches TRBD1 or TRBD2 (5 bases each). The V end was cut by 5 bases, the J end by 0 bases, with 11 bases between. The germline V gene encodes CDR1 SQVTM and CDR2 ANQGSEA. The CDR3 consists of 13 residues. CDR3 in amino acids: CSVRDASSYEQYF. The DNA for the CDR3 is TGCAGCGTTAGGGACGCATCCTCCTACGAGCAGTACTTC.

The gene calls are TRBV29-1 and TRBJ2-5; D call uncertain. This CDR3 comprises 13 residues. CDR1 is SQVTM, CDR2 ANQGSEA, per germline. Trimming pared 2 bases from V and 4 bases from J, leaving 11 bases between. The CDR3 loop reads CSVEQLDRETQYF. In DNA, the CDR3 is TGCAGCGTTGAACAGTTGGATCGAGAGACCCAGTACTTC.

In its sample, this clonotype was seen a few times. The rearrangement joins TRBV29-1 to TRBJ1-2; 10 bases line up with TRBD1. The CDR3 loop spans 13 amino acids. V shed 7 bases, J shed 6 bases, and the junction held 8 bases outside the gene matches. Germline CDR1 reads SQVTM; CDR2 reads ANQGSEA. The CDR3, as DNA: TGCAGCGCCGGGGGGGGACAGGGGAATGGCTACACCTTC. It yields the protein CSAGGGQGNGYTF.

The sample holds a few counts of this clonotype. This chain connects TRBV18 to TRBJ2-1; 7 bases agree with TRBD1. The germline CDR1 and CDR2 sequences are KGHSH and LQKENI. V gave up 11 bases and J gave up 8 bases; unmatched junction bases: 12. The CDR3 is 13 amino acids. The chain's CDR3 is CAGTGTAGYEQFF. DNA of the CDR3: TGTGCCGGCACCGGGACAGCAGGATATGAGCAGTTCTTC.

This clonotype was seen a handful of times. The chain has TRBV5-1 and TRBJ2-1; D is undetermined. In germline, CDR1 is SGHRS, CDR2 YFSETQ. The V end lost 5 bases, the J end lost 10 bases, and 10 bases lay between the germline ends. The CDR3 sequence is 11 residues long. The DNA for the CDR3 is TGCGCCAGCAGGACGGCGCACGAGCAGTTCTTC. Translated: CASRTAHEQFF.

This clonotype was detected a few times. V usage is TRBV5-5 and J usage is TRBJ2-1; D gene ambiguous. V lost 3 bases, J lost 5 bases, and 21 bases lay in between. Germline values: CDR1 SGHKS, CDR2 YYEKEE (reference sequence). The CDR3 loop spans 17 amino acids. CDR3 nucleotide sequence: TGTGCCAGCAGCTCCTACCTTAGTCGGTCTGCCAACAATGAGCAGTTCTTC. Amino acid sequence: CASSSYLSRSANNEQFF.

The chain combines TRBV4-2 with TRBJ2-1; 8 bases are a match to TRBD2. With V trimmed by 2 bases and J by 1 base, 4 bases remained unmatched. The CDR3 sequence is 16 residues long. Germline values: CDR1 LGHNA, CDR2 YNFKEQ. CDR3 residues: CASSQMSGSSYNEQFF. The CDR3 DNA follows: TGTGCCAGCAGCCAAATGAGCGGGAGTTCCTACAATGAGCAGTTCTTC.